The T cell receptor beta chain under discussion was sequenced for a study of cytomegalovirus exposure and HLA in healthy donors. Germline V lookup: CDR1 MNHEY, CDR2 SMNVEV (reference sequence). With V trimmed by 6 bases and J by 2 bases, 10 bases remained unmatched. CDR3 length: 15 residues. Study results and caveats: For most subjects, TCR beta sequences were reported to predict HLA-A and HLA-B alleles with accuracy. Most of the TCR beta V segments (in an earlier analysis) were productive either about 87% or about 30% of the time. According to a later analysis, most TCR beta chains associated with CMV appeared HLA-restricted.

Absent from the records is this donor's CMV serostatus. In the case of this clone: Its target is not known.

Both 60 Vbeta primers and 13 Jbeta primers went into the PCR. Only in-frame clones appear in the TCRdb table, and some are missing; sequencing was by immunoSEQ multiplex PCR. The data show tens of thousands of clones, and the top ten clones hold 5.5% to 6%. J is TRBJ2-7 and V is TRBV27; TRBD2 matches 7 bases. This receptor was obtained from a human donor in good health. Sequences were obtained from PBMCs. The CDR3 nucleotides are TGTGCCAGCAGGGGAGGGACGGCTGACGCCTACGAGCAGTACTTC. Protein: CASRGGTADAYEQYF.